The 23 T cell receptor beta chains below come from one sample, sequenced in a study of blood T cell repertoires in COVID-19. The method was immunoSEQ multiplex PCR; TCRdb's version includes in-frame clones alone and lacks a portion of them. The sample consists of approximately 490,000 clones, about nine tenths of them appearing once. The material sequenced was PBMCs or T cells enriched from blood (not recorded which). Receptors originate from a woman between 18 and 29 years old who had recovered from COVID-19.

The sample holds one count of this clone. The same CDR3 arises from other DNA sequences in this sample as well. V usage is TRBV5-1 and J usage is TRBJ1-1, with D perhaps matching TRBD1 (5 bases). The CDR3 loop spans 15 amino acids. V lost 0 bases, J lost 1 base, and 10 bases lay in between. Germline V lookup: CDR1 SGHRS, CDR2 YFSETQ. The CDR3 region is CASSLVTGGNTEAFF. The CDR3 region has the DNA TGCGCCAGCAGCTTGGTAACGGGGGGGAACACTGAAGCTTTCTTT.

This clone was observed a single time. The chain is built from TRBV5-8 and TRBJ1-1, with TRBD1 identical over 9 bases. The CDR3 extends over 14 amino acids. The germline V gene encodes CDR1 SGHTS and CDR2 YDEGEE. The V segment lost 4 bases and the J segment 2 bases; nucleotides outside the gene matches: 3. Written as DNA, the CDR3 is TGTGCCAGCAGCGGGACAGGGAGTAACACTGAAGCTTTCTTT. Its protein product is CASSGTGSNTEAFF.

In DNA, the CDR3 is TGCGCCAGCAGCCCTGATCAGGGGGGTTACAATGAGCAGTTCTTC. Translating gives CASSPDQGGYNEQFF. V and J are TRBV5-1 and TRBJ2-1, with D possibly TRBD1 on 7 matching bases. This CDR3 contains 15 residues. CDR1 and CDR2 (germline): SGHRS, YFSETQ. The ends were cut back, 4 bases at V and 4 bases at J, with 15 bases in the middle.

The chain couples TRBV4-1 to TRBJ2-7; 9 bases map to TRBD1. J gave up 3 bases and V 1 base, and 4 bases lay outside the gene matches. The germline V gene has CDR1 MGHRA and CDR2 YSYEKL. This CDR3 is 15 amino acids long. The CDR3 DNA reads TGCGCCAGCAGCCAAGGGACAGGGGAAGGCTACGAGCAGTACTTC. It is translated as CASSQGTGEGYEQYF.

The chain recombines TRBV19 with TRBJ2-3, with D perhaps TRBD2 (7 bases). Per germline, CDR1 LNHDA and CDR2 SQIVND (reference sequence). CDR3 size: 17 residues. V was cut by 5 bases and J by 2 bases, with 20 bases left in between. This CDR3 reads CASSDRPGGADTDTQYF. The DNA of the CDR3 is TGTGCCAGTAGTGACCGTCCTGGGGGGGCGGACACAGATACGCAGTATTTT.

Details on this clone: Different DNA sequences within this sample yield the same CDR3. The chain carries TRBV11-2 and TRBJ2-1, with TRBD2 matching 10 bases. Trimming took 4 bases from V and 3 from J; bases not matched to a gene: 0. CDR1 is SGHAT, CDR2 FQNNGV, per germline. CDR3 length: 14 amino acids. CDR3 sequence: CASSSSGGYNEQFF. Here the CDR3 DNA reads TGTGCCAGCAGCTCTAGCGGGGGCTACAATGAGCAGTTCTTC.

The chain combines TRBV9 with TRBJ1-1; 9 bases are shared with TRBD1. This CDR3 is 14 amino acids long. The germline CDR1 and CDR2 sequences are SGDLS and YYNGEE. V lost 3 bases, J lost 5 bases, and 5 bases stayed unmatched. CDR3 loop: CASSELGQGTEAFF. CDR3 coding DNA: TGTGCCAGCAGCGAGTTGGGACAGGGAACTGAAGCTTTCTTT.

This chain links TRBV6-5 with TRBJ1-1, with D possibly TRBD1 on 6 matching bases. In germline, CDR1 is MNHEY, CDR2 SVGAGI. V lost 0 bases, J lost 10 bases, and 12 bases lay in between. This CDR3 contains 13 residues. The CDR3 region has the DNA TGTGCCAGCAGTTACTCGGGGGGCGGGGGAGCTTTCTTT. It specifies CASSYSGGGGAFF.

This clone was detected only a few times. The gene calls are TRBV6-5 and TRBJ2-5, with 9 bases aligning to TRBD1. CDR3 length: 14 amino acids. Trimming at V came to 9 bases and at J to 4 bases, leaving 9 bases not matched to a gene. The V gene's germline CDR1 is MNHEY and CDR2 SVGAGI. The CDR3 DNA reads as TGTGCCAGTAACAGGGGGCAGAGACTAGAGACCCAGTACTTC. This encodes CASNRGQRLETQYF.

The CDR3 DNA follows: TGCACCAGCAGCCAGCGACAGGAGAATGAAAAACTGTTTTTT. This translates into CTSSQRQENEKLFF. The chain employs TRBV1 and TRBJ1-4; TRBD1, as called in the table, went unchecked against the DNA. TRBV1 is a pseudogene locus. The CDR3 consists of 14 residues.

This chain uses TRBV30 with TRBJ1-6, with TRBD1 identical over 8 bases. Germline CDR1 GTSNPN, CDR2 SVGIG (reference sequence). After removal of 7 bases from V and 7 bases from J, the junction contained 6 bases not matched to a gene. The CDR3 loop spans 13 amino acids. Written as DNA, the CDR3 is TGTGCCTCGGCGACAGGGGCAAATTCACCCCTCCACTTT. Translated, it gives CASATGANSPLHF.

The chain links TRBV9 to TRBJ1-2, with 10 bases matching TRBD1. Germline trimming cut 0 bases from V and 5 bases from J; bases unmatched to any gene: 1. The CDR3 sequence is 14 residues long. In germline, CDR1 is SGDLS, CDR2 YYNGEE. The CDR3 reads CASSVEDRGYGYTF. CDR3 bases: TGTGCCAGCAGCGTAGAGGACAGGGGGTATGGCTACACCTTC.

This rearrangement joins TRBV28 to TRBJ1-5, with 7 bases lining up with TRBD1. V lost 4 bases and J lost 0; bases outside the gene matches: 6. The CDR3 totals 16 residues. Germline V lookup: CDR1 MDHEN, CDR2 SYDVKM. CDR3 residues: CASSSRQGSSNQPQHF. CDR3 DNA: TGTGCCAGCAGTTCCCGACAGGGCAGTAGCAATCAGCCCCAGCATTTT.

The chain recombines TRBV12-3 or TRBV12-4 with TRBJ2-1; 9 bases agree with TRBD1. Trimming cost V 6 bases and J 12 bases; bases outside gene matches: 6. CDR3 length equals 12 residues. The CDR3 DNA reads TGTGCCAGCAGCCAGGGACAGGGTCGGCAGTTCTTC. Translated: CASSQGQGRQFF.

This sequence joins TRBV7-8 and TRBJ2-2; 7 nucleotides align to TRBD1. This CDR3 is 13 amino acids long. The germline V gene has CDR1 SGHVS and CDR2 FQNEAQ. With V trimmed by 6 bases and J by 6 bases, 4 bases remained unmatched. The CDR3 nucleotides are TGTGCCAGCAGGCACAGGGGATCCGGGGAGCTGTTTTTT. It translates to CASRHRGSGELFF.

The gene calls are TRBV24-1 and TRBJ2-1, with D possibly matching TRBD1 (6 bases). Trimming took 0 bases from V and 5 from J, leaving 10 bases between them. This CDR3 comprises 15 residues. CDR1 is KGHDR, CDR2 SFDVKD, per germline. The CDR3 DNA is TGTGCCACCAGTGATTTGCAGGGGAGTAACAATGAGCAGTTCTTC. Translated: CATSDLQGSNNEQFF.

V is TRBV28 and J is TRBJ2-1; 7 positions agree with TRBD2. Germline V gene lookup returns CDR1 MDHEN and CDR2 SYDVKM. J was trimmed by 3 bases and V by 5 bases; bases with no gene match: 4. The CDR3 sequence is 14 residues long. CDR3 DNA: TGTGCCAGCAGTGCCTGGGGGGGCTACAATGAGCAGTTCTTC. This codes for CASSAWGGYNEQFF.

This chain joins TRBV7-2 and TRBJ2-1; tentatively, D is TRBD2 (6 bases). Trimming pared 2 bases from V and 8 bases from J, leaving 13 bases between. Germline assignment: CDR1 SGHTA and CDR2 FQGNSA. There are 14 residues in the CDR3. The CDR3 loop reads CASSLLSWGDEQFF. In DNA form, the CDR3 reads TGTGCCAGCAGCTTACTATCTTGGGGGGATGAGCAGTTCTTC.

The J gene is TRBJ1-1, the V gene TRBV6-2 or TRBV6-3; D not certain. V dropped 2 bases and J dropped 5 bases, with 6 bases sitting between them. This CDR3 region has 12 residues. Germline assignment: CDR1 MNHEY and CDR2 SVGEGT. The CDR3 here is CASSYGRTEAFF. CDR3 bases: TGTGCCAGCAGTTACGGGAGGACTGAAGCTTTCTTT.

The chain joins TRBV12-3 or TRBV12-4 to TRBJ2-7, with D hard to call. The CDR3 has 11 residues. The V gene lost 5 bases and the J gene lost 4 bases, with 6 bases spanning the gap. The CDR3 loop reads CASSTAYEQYF. The CDR3 nucleotides read TGTGCCAGCAGTACTGCTTACGAGCAGTACTTC.

The chain recombines TRBV15 with TRBJ1-4; D gene unclear. Germline CDR1 LNHNV, CDR2 YYDKDF (reference sequence). V was pared by 4 bases and J by 3 bases, with 12 bases between. CDR3 length equals 15 residues. The CDR3 bases are TGTGCCACCAGCAAACTCCGGGGTCCTAATGAAAAACTGTTTTTT. It encodes CATSKLRGPNEKLFF.

CDR3 sequence reads: CASSLMSTGGYEKLFF. The DNA for the CDR3 is TGTGCCAGCAGCTTGATGAGTACAGGGGGTTATGAAAAACTGTTTTTT. This rearrangement joins TRBV11-2 to TRBJ1-4; the match to TRBD1 covers 8 bases. The germline CDR1 and CDR2 sequences are SGHAT and FQNNGV. Unmatched junction bases numbered 9, after V lost 3 bases and J lost 6 bases. The CDR3 is 16 amino acids.

The CDR3 DNA reads as TGTGCCAGCAGCTTAGGACTTTATAACACCGGGGAGCTGTTTTTT. Translated, it gives CASSLGLYNTGELFF. The chain joins TRBV7-2 to TRBJ2-2, with D uncertain. The CDR3 contains 15 residues. V shed 1 base and J shed 2 bases, with 8 bases lying between them. Germline loops: CDR1 SGHTA, CDR2 FQGNSA.